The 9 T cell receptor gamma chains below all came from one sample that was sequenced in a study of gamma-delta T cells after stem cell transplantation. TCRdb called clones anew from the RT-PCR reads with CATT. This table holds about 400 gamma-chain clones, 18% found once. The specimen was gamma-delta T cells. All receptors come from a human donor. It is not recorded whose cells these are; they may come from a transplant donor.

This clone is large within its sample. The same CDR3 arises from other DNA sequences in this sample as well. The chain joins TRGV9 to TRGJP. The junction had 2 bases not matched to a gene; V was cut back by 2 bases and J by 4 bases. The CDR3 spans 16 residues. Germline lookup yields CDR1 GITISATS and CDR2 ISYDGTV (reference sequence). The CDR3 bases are TGTGCCTTGTGGGAGGATCAAGAGTTGGGCAAAAAAATCAAGGTATTT. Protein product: CALWEDQELGKKIKVF.

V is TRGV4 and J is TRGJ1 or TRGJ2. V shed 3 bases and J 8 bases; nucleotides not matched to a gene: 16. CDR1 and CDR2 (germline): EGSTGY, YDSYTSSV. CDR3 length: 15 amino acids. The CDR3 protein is CATWDTTSSQDKKLF. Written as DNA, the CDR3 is TGTGCCACCTGGGATACCACTAGTAGTCAGGATAAGAAACTCTTT.

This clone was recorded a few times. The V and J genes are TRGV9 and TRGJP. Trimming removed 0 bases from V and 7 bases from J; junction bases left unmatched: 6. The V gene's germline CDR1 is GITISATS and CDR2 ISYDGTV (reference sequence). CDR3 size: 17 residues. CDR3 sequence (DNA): TGTGCCTTGTGGGAGGTGCACGAGGAGTTGGGCAAAAAAATCAAGGTATTT. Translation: CALWEVHEELGKKIKVF.

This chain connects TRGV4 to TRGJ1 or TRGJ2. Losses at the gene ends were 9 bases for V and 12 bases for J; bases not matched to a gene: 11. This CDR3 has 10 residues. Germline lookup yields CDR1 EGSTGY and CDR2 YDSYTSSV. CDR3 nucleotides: TGTGCCACCCAGTTGAACGGGAAACTCTTT. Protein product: CATQLNGKLF.

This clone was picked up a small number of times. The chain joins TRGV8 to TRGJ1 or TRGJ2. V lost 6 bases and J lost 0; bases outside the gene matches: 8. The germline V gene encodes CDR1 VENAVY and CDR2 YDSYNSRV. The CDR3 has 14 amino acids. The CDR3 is CATWKPSNYYKKLF. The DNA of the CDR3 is TGTGCCACCTGGAAACCTTCGAATTATTATAAGAAACTCTTT.

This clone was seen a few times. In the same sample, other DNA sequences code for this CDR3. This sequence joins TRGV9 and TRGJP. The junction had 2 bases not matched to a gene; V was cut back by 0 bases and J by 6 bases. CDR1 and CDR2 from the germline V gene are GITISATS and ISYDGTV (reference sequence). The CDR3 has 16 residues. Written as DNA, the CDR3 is TGTGCCTTGTGGGAGGTGGTAGAGTTGGGCAAAAAAATCAAGGTATTT. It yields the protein CALWEVVELGKKIKVF.

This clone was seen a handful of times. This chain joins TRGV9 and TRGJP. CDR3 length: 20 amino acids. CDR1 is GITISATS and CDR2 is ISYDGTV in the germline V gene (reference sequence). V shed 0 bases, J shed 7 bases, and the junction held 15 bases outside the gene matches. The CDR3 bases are TGTGCCTTGTGGGAGGTGCATGGGGAGAATGGCGAGTTGGGCAAAAAAATCAAGGTATTT. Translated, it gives CALWEVHGENGELGKKIKVF.

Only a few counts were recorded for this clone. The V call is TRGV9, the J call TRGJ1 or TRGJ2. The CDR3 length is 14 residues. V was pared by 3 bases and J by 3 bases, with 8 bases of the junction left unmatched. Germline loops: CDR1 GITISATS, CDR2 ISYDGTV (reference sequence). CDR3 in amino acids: CALWESSPYYKKLF. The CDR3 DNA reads TGTGCCTTGTGGGAGTCCTCTCCTTATTATAAGAAACTCTTT.

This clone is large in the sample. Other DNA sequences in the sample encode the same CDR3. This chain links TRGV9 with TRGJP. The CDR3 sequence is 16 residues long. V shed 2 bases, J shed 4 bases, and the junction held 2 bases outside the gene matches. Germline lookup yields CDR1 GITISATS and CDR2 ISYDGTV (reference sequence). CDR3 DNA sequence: TGTGCCTTGTGGGAGGCCCAAGAGTTGGGCAAAAAAATCAAGGTATTT. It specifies CALWEAQELGKKIKVF.